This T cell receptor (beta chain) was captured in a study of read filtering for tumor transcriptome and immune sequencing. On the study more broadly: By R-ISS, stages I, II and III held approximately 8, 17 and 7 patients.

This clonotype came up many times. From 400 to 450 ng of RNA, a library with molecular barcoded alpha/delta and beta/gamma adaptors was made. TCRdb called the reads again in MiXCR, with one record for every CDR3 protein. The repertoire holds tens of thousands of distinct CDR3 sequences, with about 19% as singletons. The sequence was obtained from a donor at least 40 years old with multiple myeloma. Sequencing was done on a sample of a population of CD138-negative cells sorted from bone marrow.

In DNA, the CDR3 is TGCAGCGTTGAGCTCAGGGATTCTGGGGCCAACGTCCTGACTTTC. Translating it yields CSVELRDSGANVLTF. The chain has TRBV29-1 and TRBJ2-6, with D possibly matching TRBD1 (5 bases). CDR1 and CDR2 (germline): SQVTM, ANQGSEA. V lost 3 bases, J lost 1 base, and 10 bases lay in between. This CDR3 region has 15 residues. Full variable domain (remainder filled in from reference TRBV29-1 and TRBJ2-6): SAVISQKPSRDICQRGTSLTIQCQVDSQVTMMFWYRQQPGQSLTLIATANQGSEATYESGFVIDKFPISRPNLTFSTLTVSNMSPEDSSIYLCSVELRDSGANVLTFGAGSRLTVL.